These 26 T cell receptor beta chains were all obtained from the same sample, sequenced in a study of cytomegalovirus exposure and HLA in healthy donors (dated by TCRdb to about 2017). The library was generated by the immunoSEQ multiplex PCR assay. The multiplex PCR relied on a mix of 60 forward primers for TCR Vbeta segments and 13 reverse primers for TCR Jbeta segments. TCRdb retrieved this table from immuneACCESS and kept in-frame rearrangements only. Not all clones are present; in checked studies, unresolved V genes account for under half, and no reason is known for the remainder. Here the sample has around 100,000 clones; roughly 78% occur a single time. Together, the top ten hold about 7.9% of the sample. The specimen was PBMCs. The receptor source for this set is a man aged 30 to 45 in good health and CMV-seronegative.

V and J are TRBV9 and TRBJ1-4, with a possible D match to TRBD1 (5 bases). Germline CDR1 reads SGDLS; CDR2 reads YYNGEE. Trimming removed 0 bases at V and 8 bases at J, with 8 bases between. This CDR3 region has 13 residues. CDR3 in amino acids: CASSVAAGEKLFF. CDR3 bases: TGTGCCAGCAGCGTAGCAGCAGGGGAAAAACTGTTTTTT.

The V call is TRBV29-1, the J call TRBJ2-1, with 9 bases matching TRBD1. Germline-derived CDR1 and CDR2 are SQVTM and ANQGSEA. This CDR3 is 14 amino acids long. Losses at the gene ends were 6 bases for V and 2 bases for J; bases not matched to a gene: 5. This CDR3 reads CSVAGTGTYNEQFF. CDR3 in DNA: TGCAGCGTAGCCGGGACAGGGACCTACAATGAGCAGTTCTTC.

This sequence joins TRBV30 and TRBJ2-3; 9 nucleotides align to TRBD2. Trimming cost V 3 bases and J 6 bases; bases outside gene matches: 7. This CDR3 is 14 amino acids long. The V gene's germline CDR1 is GTSNPN and CDR2 SVGIG (reference sequence). The DNA for the CDR3 is TGTGCCTGGAGCATAGCGGGAGACGTTGATACGCAGTATTTT. Translated, it gives CAWSIAGDVDTQYF. The variable domain in full, with the rest retrieved from reference TRBV30 and TRBJ2-3, is SQTIHQWPATLVQPVGSPLSLECTVEGTSNPNLYWYRQAAGRGLQLLFYSVGIGQISSEVPQNLSASRPQDRQFILSSKKLLLSDSGFYLCAWSIAGDVDTQYFGPGTRLTVL.

The chain joins TRBV5-6 to TRBJ2-1, with TRBD2 matching 16 bases. The CDR3 length is 15 residues. V shed 4 bases, J shed 9 bases, and the junction held 4 bases outside the gene matches. The V gene's germline CDR1 is SGHDT and CDR2 YYEEEE. The CDR3 DNA reads as TGTGCCAGCAGCCCGGGACTAGCGGGGGGGCTTGAGCAGTTCTTC. Residues: CASSPGLAGGLEQFF.

This rearrangement joins TRBV6-1 to TRBJ2-2; 7 nucleotides align to TRBD1. The junction had 9 bases not matched to a gene; V was cut back by 1 base and J by 7 bases. This CDR3 comprises 16 residues. CDR1 and CDR2 (germline): MNHNS, SASEGT. CDR3 DNA sequence: TGTGCCAGCAGTGAAGGCCAGGGGGTAAAGGGCGGGGAGCTGTTTTTT. This sequence encodes CASSEGQGVKGGELFF.

This clone was detected once. The chain uses TRBV28 and TRBJ2-7; 7 bases line up with TRBD1. The germline V gene has CDR1 MDHEN and CDR2 SYDVKM. J was trimmed by 0 bases and V by 6 bases; bases with no gene match: 11. This CDR3 has 16 residues. The CDR3 loop reads CASSRLDRASSYEQYF. CDR3 bases: TGTGCCAGCAGCCGCCTAGACAGGGCGAGCTCCTACGAGCAGTACTTC.

J is TRBJ1-4 and V is TRBV25-1; 10 bases are a match to TRBD1. J gave up 8 bases and V 6 bases, and 12 bases lay outside the gene matches. This CDR3 is 16 amino acids long. The germline V gene has CDR1 MGHDK and CDR2 SYGVNS. CDR3 sequence: CASSVSEGQGREKLFF. The CDR3, as DNA: TGTGCCAGCAGCGTATCGGAGGGACAGGGGCGGGAAAAACTGTTTTTT.

The chain combines TRBV7-9 with TRBJ2-1; 10 nucleotides agree with TRBD2. The germline CDR1 and CDR2 sequences are SEHNR and FQNEAQ (reference sequence). The trim removed 2 bases at V and 1 base at J, leaving 8 bases unmatched. The CDR3 length is 18 residues. CDR3 DNA: TGTGCCAGCAGCTTAACGTCGGGTAGCGGGGGGTCCTACAATGAGCAGTTCTTC. It encodes CASSLTSGSGGSYNEQFF. The full variable domain, in which reference TRBV7-9 and TRBJ2-1 provide the parts outside the CDR3, is DTGVSQNPRHKITKRGQNVTFRCDPISEHNRLYWYRQTLGQGPEFLTYFQNEAQLEKSRLLSDRFSAERPKGSFSTLEIQRTEQGDSAMYLCASSLTSGSGGSYNEQFFGPGTRLTVL.

This clone occurred a few times. V is TRBV2 and J is TRBJ2-6, with D hard to call. Trimming stripped 4 bases from V and 2 bases from J, with 6 bases between. Germline V gene sequence: CDR1 SNHLY, CDR2 FYNNEI. The CDR3 loop spans 14 amino acids. CDR3 coding DNA: TGTGCCAGCAGTGTAGTGGCTGGGGCCAACGTCCTGACTTTC. The encoded protein is CASSVVAGANVLTF.

The chain joins TRBV5-6 to TRBJ1-2; 7 bases are a match to TRBD1. V was pared by 5 bases and J by 3 bases, with 4 bases of the junction left unmatched. CDR3 length: 13 amino acids. Per the germline V gene, CDR1 is SGHDT and CDR2 is YYEEEE. CDR3 DNA sequence: TGTGCCAGCAGGACAGGGCCCGACTATGGCTACACCTTC. Translation gives CASRTGPDYGYTF.

The rearrangement uses TRBV19 and TRBJ1-5; TRBD1 matches at 8 bases. Germline values: CDR1 LNHDA, CDR2 SQIVND (reference sequence). The CDR3 is 14 amino acids. V was clipped by 8 bases and J by 3 bases; unmatched bases: 6. CDR3 bases: TGTGCCAGTTCGGGACAGGTCGACAATCAGCCCCAGCATTTT. This encodes CASSGQVDNQPQHF.

The chain couples TRBV5-6 to TRBJ2-7, with D uncertain. Trimming pared 4 bases from V and 6 bases from J, leaving 14 bases between. The CDR3 length is 13 residues. CDR1 is SGHDT and CDR2 is YYEEEE in the germline V gene. Here the CDR3 DNA reads TGTGCCAGCAGCCATGGTTTGGTGCGCGAGCAGTACTTC. Its translation: CASSHGLVREQYF.

The V call is TRBV20-1, the J call TRBJ1-1, with D uncertain. Germline V gene data show CDR1 as DFQATT and CDR2 as SNEGSKA (reference sequence). V lost 3 bases and J lost 6, with 8 bases in between. The CDR3 contains 11 residues. The CDR3 sequence is CSASLGAEAFF. The DNA for the CDR3 is TGCAGTGCTAGCTTGGGCGCTGAAGCTTTCTTT.

This rearrangement joins TRBV10-2 to TRBJ2-1; 9 bases are shared with TRBD1. V gave up 6 bases and J gave up 7 bases; unmatched junction bases: 7. CDR1 is WSHSY, CDR2 SAAADI, per germline. The CDR3 totals 14 residues. CDR3 protein: CASRPRDRANEQFF. CDR3 DNA sequence: TGCGCCAGCAGGCCCCGGGACAGGGCGAATGAGCAGTTCTTC.

This clone was counted only a few times. The genes are TRBV19 and TRBJ1-1, with 7 bases identical to TRBD1. Looked up from germline, CDR1 is LNHDA and CDR2 is SQIVND (reference sequence). The CDR3 has 13 residues. V dropped 4 bases and J dropped 5; count of bases not matched to a gene: 4. CDR3 sequence: CASSTDRDTEAFF. In DNA, the CDR3 is TGTGCCAGTAGTACAGACAGGGATACTGAAGCTTTCTTT.

This chain joins TRBV19 and TRBJ1-2, with TRBD1 matching over 10 bases. J lost 7 bases, V lost 8 bases, and 1 base had no gene match. Germline CDR1 is LNHDA and CDR2 is SQIVND (reference sequence). The CDR3 is made up of 11 amino acids. The CDR3 loop reads CASRTGGGYTF. CDR3 nucleotide sequence: TGTGCCAGTCGGACAGGGGGTGGCTACACCTTC.

The chain uses TRBV19 and TRBJ1-5; TRBD1 aligns across 8 bases. Germline CDR1 LNHDA, CDR2 SQIVND (reference sequence). V lost 7 bases and J lost 0; bases outside the gene matches: 14. The CDR3 is 18 residues long. CDR3 in amino acids: CASTYMGTGLLSNQPQHF. The CDR3 nucleotides read TGTGCCAGTACATATATGGGGACAGGACTACTTAGCAATCAGCCCCAGCATTTT.

This chain joins TRBV15 and TRBJ2-7, with 10 positions matching TRBD1. The CDR3 loop spans 14 amino acids. Looked up from germline, CDR1 is LNHNV and CDR2 is YYDKDF (reference sequence). V dropped 5 bases and J dropped 3; count of bases not matched to a gene: 4. Here the CDR3 DNA reads TGTGCCACCAGCCCCCGGACAGGGGGCTACGAGCAGTACTTC. This sequence encodes CATSPRTGGYEQYF.

V and J are TRBV6-4 and TRBJ1-2; D call uncertain. This CDR3 contains 16 residues. Germline V gene data show CDR1 as MRHNA and CDR2 as SNTAGT. With 0 bases removed from V and 0 bases from J, the gap between germline ends came to 11 bases. DNA of the CDR3: TGTGCCAGCAGTGACTCGGGAGTGGATACTAACTATGGCTACACCTTC. It specifies CASSDSGVDTNYGYTF.

This sequence joins TRBV7-2 and TRBJ2-1; TRBD2 aligns across 10 bases. V lost 1 base to trimming and J lost 3 bases; unmatched junction nucleotides: 3. Germline CDR1 is SGHTA and CDR2 is FQGNSA. The CDR3 length is 16 residues. CDR3 in amino acids: CASSLVAGGLYNEQFF. The CDR3 DNA is TGTGCCAGCAGCTTAGTAGCGGGAGGTCTCTACAATGAGCAGTTCTTC.

This clone was seen only once. The rearrangement links TRBV5-1 to TRBJ1-6; D remains unclear. Per germline, CDR1 SGHRS and CDR2 YFSETQ. V lost 0 bases to trimming and J lost 6 bases, with 10 bases between them. The CDR3 is 15 residues long. DNA for the CDR3: TGCGCCAGCAGCTTGGGTCGGAGCCTTAATTCACCCCTCCACTTT. Translating gives CASSLGRSLNSPLHF.

The chain employs TRBV10-1 and TRBJ2-7; tentatively, D is TRBD1 (6 bases). In germline, CDR1 is WNHNN, CDR2 SYGVQD (reference sequence). This CDR3 comprises 16 residues. The ends were cut back, 0 bases at V and 2 bases at J, with 14 bases in the middle. As DNA, the CDR3 is TGCGCCAGCAGTGAGTCTAGAACAGGGAGAACCTACGAGCAGTACTTC. This translates into CASSESRTGRTYEQYF.

This sequence joins TRBV5-1 and TRBJ2-1; D is perhaps TRBD2 (6 bases). Per the germline V gene, CDR1 is SGHRS and CDR2 is YFSETQ. V was shortened by 0 bases and J by 4 bases, with 17 bases between the two germline ends. The CDR3 loop spans 17 amino acids. CDR3 loop: CASSLGVGSITYNEQFF. The CDR3, as DNA: TGCGCCAGCAGCTTGGGGGTCGGGAGTATAACGTACAATGAGCAGTTCTTC. Together with reference TRBV5-1 and TRBJ2-1, the CDR3 gives the full variable domain: KAGVTQTPRYLIKTRGQQVTLSCSPISGHRSVSWYQQTPGQGLQFLFEYFSETQRNKGNFPGRFSGRQFSNSRSEMNVSTLELGDSALYLCASSLGVGSITYNEQFFGPGTRLTVL.

The chain uses TRBV19 and TRBJ2-1, with D possibly being TRBD2 (5 bases). CDR3 length: 14 amino acids. The germline V gene has CDR1 LNHDA and CDR2 SQIVND (reference sequence). Trimming left V 7 bases short and J 1 base short, with 11 bases between. CDR3 in DNA: TGTGCCAGTAATTTCGGGGAGTCCTACAATGAGCAGTTCTTC. It encodes CASNFGESYNEQFF. Together with reference TRBV19 and TRBJ2-1, the CDR3 gives the full variable domain: DGGITQSPKYLFRKEGQNVTLSCEQNLNHDAMYWYRQDPGQGLRLIYYSQIVNDFQKGDIAEGYSVSREKKESFPLTVTSAQKNPTAFYLCASNFGESYNEQFFGPGTRLTVL.

The CDR3 DNA follows: TGTGCCAGCAGCCGGGTTAGCTCCTACGAGCAGTACTTC. This encodes CASSRVSSYEQYF. The rearrangement uses TRBV7-2 and TRBJ2-7; D uncertain. This CDR3 has 13 amino acids. Between the trimmed V and J ends, which lost 5 bases and 0 bases, there was a span of 8 bases. The V gene's germline CDR1 is SGHTA and CDR2 FQGNSA.

This clone was observed a handful of times. V is TRBV9 and J is TRBJ2-5; 7 bases agree with TRBD2. Germline trimming cut 0 bases from V and 0 bases from J; bases unmatched to any gene: 2. The germline gives CDR1 SGDLS, CDR2 YYNGEE. The CDR3 consists of 15 residues. The CDR3 coding sequence is TGTGCCAGCAGCGTAGCTAGCGGTTACCAAGAGACCCAGTACTTC. It specifies CASSVASGYQETQYF.